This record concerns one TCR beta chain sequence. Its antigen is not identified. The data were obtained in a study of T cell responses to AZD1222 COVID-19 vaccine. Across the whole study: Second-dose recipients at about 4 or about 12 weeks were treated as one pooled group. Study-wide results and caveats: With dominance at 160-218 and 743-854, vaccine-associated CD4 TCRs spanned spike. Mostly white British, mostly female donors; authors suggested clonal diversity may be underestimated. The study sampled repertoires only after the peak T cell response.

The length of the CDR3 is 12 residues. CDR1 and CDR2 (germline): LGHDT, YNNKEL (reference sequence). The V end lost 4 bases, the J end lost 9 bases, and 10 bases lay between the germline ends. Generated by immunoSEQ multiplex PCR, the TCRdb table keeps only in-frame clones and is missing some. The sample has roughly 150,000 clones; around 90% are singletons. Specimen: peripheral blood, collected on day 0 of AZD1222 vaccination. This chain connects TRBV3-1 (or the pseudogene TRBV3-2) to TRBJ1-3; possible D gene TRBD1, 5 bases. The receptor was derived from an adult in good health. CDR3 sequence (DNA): TGTGCCAGCAGCCTGACAGAGGCCACCATATATTTT. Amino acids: CASSLTEATIYF.